The 11 T cell receptor beta chains presented below share a single source sample, sequenced in a study of shared clonotypes between healthy human individuals. Sequenced by immunoSEQ multiplex PCR; TCRdb stores in-frame clones only, minus some. The table has approximately 2,200,000 clones, 85% to 95% seen once; the top ten hold about 1.5%. CD8 cells regarded as naive lacked CD45RO, were positively chosen for CCR7, and omitted terminally differentiated effector memory CD45RA+ cells. Sequenced material: naive CD8+ T cells from PBMCs. All receptors derive from a man between 18 and 29 years old in good health. Some clones in this sample may be carry-over from other donors' samples.

This CDR3 is CASSLTASRGTEAFF. In DNA, the CDR3 is TGTGCCAGCAGCCTTACAGCTTCCAGGGGGACTGAAGCTTTCTTT. The J gene is TRBJ1-1, the V gene TRBV11-2; 7 bases agree with TRBD1. Germline V gene sequence: CDR1 SGHAT, CDR2 FQNNGV. Trimming took 5 bases from V and 5 from J; bases not matched to a gene: 11. The CDR3 loop spans 15 amino acids.

The J gene is TRBJ1-5, the V gene TRBV27; possibly TRBD1 for D (5 bases). CDR3 length equals 15 residues. With 3 bases removed from V and 4 bases from J, the gap between germline ends came to 13 bases. Per germline, CDR1 MNHEY and CDR2 SMNVEV (reference sequence). The DNA of the CDR3 is TGTGCCAGCAGTTTTTTAGGGGTTTCTAATCAGCCCCAGCATTTT. This translates into CASSFLGVSNQPQHF.

The rearrangement links TRBV10-3 to TRBJ1-4, with 7 positions matching TRBD1. Germline CDR1 reads ENHRY; CDR2 reads SYGVKD. This CDR3 contains 13 residues. Germline trimming cut 10 bases from V and 7 bases from J; bases unmatched to any gene: 9. The CDR3 spells CATRGTDLEKLFF. Here the CDR3 DNA reads TGTGCCACGAGGGGGACAGACCTTGAAAAACTGTTTTTT.

This clone was observed once. J is TRBJ2-1 and V is TRBV4-1; 10 bases match TRBD2. Trimming took 6 bases from V and 2 from J; bases not matched to a gene: 7. The germline V gene has CDR1 MGHRA and CDR2 YSYEKL. This CDR3 contains 16 residues. CDR3 nucleotide sequence: TGCGCCAGCAGGCGAAGGACTAGCGGAACCTACAATGAGCAGTTCTTC. This encodes CASRRRTSGTYNEQFF.

The V and J genes are TRBV7-6 and TRBJ2-1, with D perhaps being TRBD1 or TRBD2 (5 bases each). Germline V lookup: CDR1 SGHVS, CDR2 FNYEAQ. CDR3 length equals 14 residues. Trimming stripped 5 bases from V and 3 bases from J, with 11 bases between. CDR3 sequence (DNA): TGTGCCAGCAGCCCTTTGGGACGCTACAATGAGCAGTTCTTC. Translating it yields CASSPLGRYNEQFF. Variable domain in full (rest from reference TRBV7-6 and TRBJ2-1): GAGVSQSPRYKVTKRGQDVALRCDPISGHVSLYWYRQALGQGPEFLTYFNYEAQQDKSGLPNDRFSAERPEGSISTLTIQRTEQRDSAMYRCASSPLGRYNEQFFGPGTRLTVL.

There are a few counts of this clone. The V call is TRBV6-6, the J call TRBJ1-1; 7 nucleotides line up with TRBD1. Looked up from germline, CDR1 is MNHNY and CDR2 is SVGAGI (reference sequence). This CDR3 is built from 14 residues. Trimming cost V 5 bases and J 4 bases; bases outside gene matches: 7. This chain's CDR3 is CASSVGQTLTEAFF. In DNA form, the CDR3 reads TGTGCCAGCAGTGTGGGACAGACCCTCACTGAAGCTTTCTTT.

The CDR3 region has the DNA TGTGCCTGGAGTTACACTGTCTACTACGAGCAGTACTTC. Protein product: CAWSYTVYYEQYF. The V gene is TRBV30, the J gene TRBJ2-7; D not certain. V lost 2 bases and J lost 3, with 11 bases in between. The CDR3 consists of 13 residues. Looked up from germline, CDR1 is GTSNPN and CDR2 is SVGIG (reference sequence).

J is TRBJ2-7 and V is TRBV5-1; D call uncertain. V lost 0 bases, J lost 3 bases, and 10 bases lay in between. Germline values: CDR1 SGHRS, CDR2 YFSETQ. CDR3 length equals 14 residues. In DNA form, the CDR3 reads TGCGCCAGCAGCTTGGGTGGGGTCTACTACGAGCAGTACTTC. The encoded protein is CASSLGGVYYEQYF.

The chain links TRBV7-9 to TRBJ1-1; D unresolved. The CDR3 has 14 residues. CDR1 is SEHNR, CDR2 FQNEAQ, per germline (reference sequence). The V end lost 5 bases, the J end lost 3 bases, and 13 bases lay between the germline ends. The CDR3 region is CASSPRPADTEAFF. CDR3 coding DNA: TGTGCCAGCAGCCCTAGGCCCGCCGACACTGAAGCTTTCTTT.

The chain recombines TRBV4-1 with TRBJ2-1, with 10 positions matching TRBD2. The J segment lost 4 bases and the V segment lost 2 bases, leaving 8 bases of the junction unmatched. Looked up from germline, CDR1 is MGHRA and CDR2 is YSYEKL. This CDR3 contains 17 residues. Here the CDR3 reads CASSQKSGLAVYNEQFF. The CDR3 bases are TGCGCCAGCAGCCAAAAGTCTGGACTAGCGGTGTACAATGAGCAGTTCTTC.

The rearrangement joins TRBV4-1 to TRBJ2-7; TRBD2 matches at 11 bases. V trimming: 5 bases; J trimming: 3 bases; junction bases outside the gene matches: 6. The CDR3 is 15 residues long. CDR1 is MGHRA and CDR2 is YSYEKL in the germline V gene. CDR3 nucleotide sequence: TGCGCCAGCAGCTTCGATCTAGCGGGAGGCTACGAGCAGTACTTC. Protein sequence: CASSFDLAGGYEQYF.